This T cell receptor beta chain is from a study of CD8 T cells in ankylosing spondylitis. Study-wide results and caveats: From matched ankylosing spondylitis synovial fluid, disease-linked clones were reportedly recovered at significantly enriched levels. Clones that were linked to disease were CD8+ and were relatively rare in peripheral blood. Seemingly characteristic of ankylosing spondylitis blood was a TCR beta motif consisting of roughly 8 highly homologous variants. Earlier reports found some motif variants in synovial fluid and blood in reactive arthritis.

CDR3 size: 12 residues. The V and J ends lost 5 bases and 12 bases respectively, with 14 bases between them. Per the germline V gene, CDR1 is SGHAT and CDR2 is FQNNGV. With molecular barcodes, quantitative 5'-RACE was used to make the TCR beta libraries. TCRdb itself ran the 5' RACE reads through MiXCR, one entry per CDR3 protein. Here the sample spans about 330,000 distinct CDR3 sequences, 6.5% to 10% being singletons. A word on this clonotype: Its specificity is not known.

This receptor was obtained from a male donor with ankylosing spondylitis. Sequencing was carried out using blood, either unsorted or a sorted T cell fraction (not recorded which). This chain connects TRBV11-2 to TRBJ2-1, with D perhaps matching TRBD1 (8 bases). The CDR3 DNA follows: TGTGCCAGCAGCCACAGGGGGGGAGCGCAGTTCTTC. As protein: CASSHRGGAQFF.